This TCR beta chain is drawn from a study of prognosis after radiotherapy for stage I lung cancer (dated by TCRdb to the early 2020s). General notes on the study: Between April 2018 and early 2019, around 19 stage I NSCLC patients were enrolled in Nanjing, China. SBRT was delivered in 3 to 5 fractions with a biologically effective dose of at least 100 Gy, and image-guided IMRT or VMAT was used for delivery. Over twelve of the patients were found to have newly diagnosed primary stage I lung tumors, and roughly 5 were living with oligometastatic NSCLC after surgical resection of the primary tumor. All patients were considered medically inoperable, owing to comorbidities in more than 10 and refusal of surgery in about seven. For each of the roughly 19 patients, one blood sample was taken before SBRT and one after, so the study sequenced approximately 38 samples in total. After SBRT, distant metastases developed in about 20% of the 19 patients at a median of around seven months, while the remaining 15 patients had no significant progression. On tumor histology, twelve patients had adenocarcinoma and about seven had squamous cell carcinoma. Peripheral blood TCR beta repertoires were profiled in stage I NSCLC patients before and after stereotactic body radiotherapy, and the study then linked these repertoires to distant failure. The cohort was made up of 10 to 15 men and more than five women, with a median age of around 68 years and an age range of about 50 to 90 years. Concurrent therapy was not administered to any patient alongside SBRT.

Study-wide findings and limitations: Post-SBRT Shannon entropy and its change from baseline were lower in patients who developed distant metastases; baseline Shannon entropy was not associated with metastases. Whether the expanded TCR clones were tumor-specific was not determined. The study was limited by its small cohort and short follow-up, and the findings require independent validation. None of the reported P values were adjusted for multiple comparisons. Unique TCR clone counts fell after SBRT (median 10,088 before versus more than 6,500 after; Wilcoxon paired P=0.011). TRBV and TRBJ usage frequencies reportedly differed by metastasis status, in two V genes at baseline and in fewer than 10 V and two J genes after SBRT.

All patients had node-negative disease on CT and PET/CT, and none had a history of other malignancies or prior chemotherapy or radiotherapy. At each of the two time points, 5.5 to 6 milliliters of peripheral venous blood were collected into EDTA tubes. Ficoll-Paque Plus density-gradient centrifugation was used to isolate PBMCs. Right after collection, samples were kept at -80 degrees C until analysis. The TCR beta CDR3 region was amplified from genomic DNA by two rounds of multiplex PCR. The first PCR round used primers specific to each TRBV and TRBJ gene, with sequences filed in Chinese patent CN105087789A. The second PCR round used universal primers. The Roche High Pure PCR Template Preparation Kit was used to extract genomic DNA from frozen PBMCs. An Illumina HiSeq 3000 was used to sequence the libraries paired-end with 151 bp reads. As for the authors' bioinformatics: CutAdapt was used to discard raw reads that did not contain the multiplex PCR primer sequences. High-quality paired reads were merged into contigs with PEAR. By aligning each contig to reference sequences, MiXCR assigned the TRB V, D and J gene segments to that contig. CDR3 sequences were clustered by base quality and sequence similarity to remove sequencing errors. Diversity was calculated as Shannon entropy divided by the natural log of the number of productive TCR sequences. Clonality was defined as one minus Shannon entropy divided by the natural log of the number of unique clonotypes. Progression-free survival cut-offs for repertoire metrics were chosen using the Youden index of ROC curves, with analyses run in R 3.5.3. Through fastp at Q25 and MiXCR, TCRdb rebuilt clones from the public reads, retaining in-frame beta chains. Identical CDR3 proteins give one entry, which carries the most common genes and DNA. For this entry, the V and J calls and clone size follow TCRdb and not the study's own pipeline. This sample lists some 38,000 distinct CDR3 sequences; around a quarter were detected once. In total, the top ten clones hold less than 30% of the sample.

As concerns this clonotype: This receptor's antigen is unknown. The record has no base qualities; no much larger clone is one base away.

From the germline V gene, CDR1 is MDHEN and CDR2 is SYDVKM. V was cut back by 4 bases and J by 7 bases, leaving a gap of 23 bases between them. The CDR3 holds 16 amino acids from the cysteine to the phenylalanine. Only the CDR3 DNA stays, 48 bases, in frame from base 1. This chain joins TRBV28 to TRBJ2-7; matching of 5 bases hints at TRBD2 as the D gene. This TCR came from a donor over 45 with non-small cell lung cancer. This specimen consisted of PBMCs, obtained before or after stereotactic body radiation therapy (not recorded which). The nucleotides are TGTGCCAGCAGTTCAACGGACTTGTCCAACCCGGGGGAGCAGTACTTC. Its coded protein is CASSSTDLSNPGEQYF. With the rest looked up from the reference TRBV28 and TRBJ2-7 genes rather than sequenced, the full variable domain is DVKVTQSSRYLVKRTGEKVFLECVQDMDHENMFWYRQDPGLGLRLIYFSYDVKMKEKGDIPEGYSVSREKKERFSLILESASTNQTSMYLCASSSTDLSNPGEQYFGPGTRLTVT.